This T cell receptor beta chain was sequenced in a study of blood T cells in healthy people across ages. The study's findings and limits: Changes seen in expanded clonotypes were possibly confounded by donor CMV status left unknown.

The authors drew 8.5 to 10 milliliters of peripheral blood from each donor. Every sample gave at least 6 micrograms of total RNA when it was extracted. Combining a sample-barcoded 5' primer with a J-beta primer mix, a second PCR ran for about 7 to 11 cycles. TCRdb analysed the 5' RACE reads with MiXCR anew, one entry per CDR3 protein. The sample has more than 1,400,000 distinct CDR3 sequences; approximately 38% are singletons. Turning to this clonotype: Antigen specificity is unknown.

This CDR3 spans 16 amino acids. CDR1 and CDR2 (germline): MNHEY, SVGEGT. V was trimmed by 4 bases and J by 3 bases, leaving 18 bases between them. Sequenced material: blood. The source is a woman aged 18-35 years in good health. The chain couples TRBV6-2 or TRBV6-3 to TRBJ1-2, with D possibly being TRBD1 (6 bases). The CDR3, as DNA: TGTGCCAGCAGTTCCACACCCGAGGGGGTGGACTATGGCTACACCTTC. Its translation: CASSSTPEGVDYGYTF.